The TCR beta chain under discussion was sequenced for a study of early T cells in non-severe SARS-CoV-2 infection (dated by TCRdb to the early 2020s). The study in broad terms: Because TCR sequencing was done on bulk RNA from unsorted whole blood, the alpha and beta chains could not be paired. Points the paper makes about the study in general: VDJdb matching was skewed toward anti-spike CD8 responses and likely underestimated virus-specific expansions by missing private and CD4 specificities.

This was a case-control study nested in a cohort of healthcare workers in London, UK, who had nasopharyngeal swab PCR tests and blood samples taken every week. Healthcare workers were recruited between 23 and 31 March 2020, during the week of the UK lockdown, and were followed weekly for up to about 15 weeks. Libraries came from 5' RACE. Data came from a NextSeq 500. The TCR library protocol attached unique molecular identifiers to individual cDNA molecules to correct for sequencing error and PCR bias. Both TCR alpha and beta chains were sequenced, and tight co-correlation was observed between alpha and beta sequence abundances in each sample. As for how the authors treated the data: Decombinator V4 was used to annotate TCR sequences for V gene, J gene and CDR3. Expanded TCRs were defined as changing significantly between any two time points under a Poisson model with p below 0.0001. TCR abundances were normalised to the total number of TCRs sequenced per sample and were expressed as counts per million. A search of VDJdb, accessed on 1 November 2021, was run for TCRs annotated to CMV, EBV and SARS-CoV-2, with TCRs annotated for multiple antigens excluded. TCRdb reanalyzed the raw reads on its own, using fastp at Q25 for trimming and MiXCR for clone calling, and kept in-frame beta chains. Rows merge per CDR3 protein into single entries with the most common DNA and genes. Here the V and J calls rest on TCRdb's processing, not on the authors' analysis. Here the sample has tens of thousands of distinct CDR3 sequences; 5% to 6.5% occur a single time. The biggest ten clones account for roughly 27% of the sample.

This clonotype was seen only a few times. Its antigen remains undetermined. Per-base quality was not reported, and no clone a single base away is much larger than it. This receptor was identified in an adult who was a healthcare worker with PCR-confirmed SARS-CoV-2 infection or an uninfected control (not recorded which). The material sequenced was whole blood.

The DNA sequence reads TGTGCCAGCAGTCTTAAAGAGACCCAGTACTTC. This codes for CASSLKETQYF. The V and J genes are TRBV28 and TRBJ2-5; the D gene remains uncertain. V was cut back by 5 bases and J by 3 bases, leaving a gap of 4 bases between them. The germline V gene yields MDHEN for CDR1 and SYDVKM for CDR2. The CDR3 runs 11 residues from the cysteine to the phenylalanine. The only DNA kept is the CDR3, 33 bases in frame from the first base.